This T cell receptor beta chain appears in the sequencing data of a study of blood T cells in healthy people across ages. The length of the CDR3 is 14 residues. Germline assignment: CDR1 LGHDT and CDR2 YNNKEL (reference sequence). Between the trimmed V and J ends, which lost 4 bases and 11 bases, there was a span of 20 bases. Study-wide results and caveats: Using unsorted PBMCs precluded a conclusive naive versus antigen-experienced comparison. Naive T cell percentage by flow cytometry tracked strongly with beta diversity. Those diversity estimates obtained from one million T cells were thought to be underestimates.

It was with a sample-barcoded 5' primer and a J-beta primer mix that a second PCR of roughly 6 to 12 cycles was run. TCRdb reprocessed the 5' RACE reads via MiXCR and lists one record per CDR3 protein. The sample holds around 790,000 distinct CDR3 sequences, under 45% seen once. Notes on this clonotype: As yet, its antigen is unknown.

V is TRBV3-1 and J is TRBJ2-5; possible D gene TRBD1, 7 bases. Specimen: blood. This TCR derives from a man aged 60-69 years in good health. The CDR3 DNA reads as TGTGCCAGCAGCCGCAGGGGGGCCGTTGATGAGCAGTACTTC. This sequence encodes CASSRRGAVDEQYF.